This TCR beta chain is drawn from a study of shared clonotypes between healthy human individuals. Turning to this clone: The antigen is unknown.

Assay used: immunoSEQ multiplex PCR; TCRdb lists only in-frame clones, some missing. This sample has hundreds of thousands of clones, with less than 80% found just once. Broader study findings: Against clonotypes common to all four donors, non-shared ones had lower generation probabilities.

Germline V CDR1 and CDR2: LNHDA, SQIVND (reference sequence). This CDR3 comprises 12 residues. V lost 7 bases and J 8 bases, leaving 14 bases between the germline ends. The sequence came from a woman aged 25 to 39 in good health. Sequenced: memory CD4+ T cells sorted from blood. This sample's subset: CD45RA-negative fraction. The chain is built from TRBV19 and TRBJ1-2, with D possibly TRBD1 on 5 matching bases. CDR3 amino acids: CASTEGRGGYTF. The CDR3 nucleotides are TGTGCCAGTACCGAGGGACGGGGAGGCTACACCTTC.